A single T cell receptor beta chain is shown here with its context. The antigen remains unidentified. The data were produced by immunoSEQ multiplex PCR, yet TCRdb's version contains in-frame clones alone and is incomplete. The table has 130,000 or so clones, 90% to 95% seen once. The entry originates in a study of T cell responses to AZD1222 COVID-19 vaccine. Broader study findings: Spike-specific TCRs gained breadth and depth after people received two AZD1222 doses. Spike was spanned by vaccine-associated CD4 TCRs, with dominance at 160-218 and 743-854. Only a handful of AZD1222 recipients, more than five in all, had baseline seropositivity.

The sample was peripheral blood, taken on day 0 of AZD1222 vaccination. The sequence was collected from an adult in good health.

For the CDR3, the DNA is TGTGCCAGCAGCTTGATTGGATATACTGAAGCTTTCTTT. Translating it yields CASSLIGYTEAFF. The chain carries TRBV5-4 and TRBJ1-1; D not certain. V lost 1 base to trimming and J lost 5 bases, with 9 bases between them. The CDR3 spans 13 residues. Germline CDR1 SGHNT, CDR2 YYREEE (reference sequence).